This TCR beta chain was obtained from a study of blood T cells in healthy people across ages. The authors ran a second PCR of 7 to 11 cycles using a sample-barcoded 5' primer and a J-beta primer mix. TCRdb passed the 5' RACE reads through MiXCR, listing each CDR3 protein once. The table lists 1.5 million or so distinct CDR3 sequences, 40% to 50% of them singletons. Deletions cut 1 base from V and 0 bases from J, with 6 bases between. The CDR3 is 13 amino acids. Germline-derived CDR1 and CDR2 are DFQATT and SNEGSKA (reference sequence). This clonotype was sampled from a woman in her late teens or twenties in good health. The sequenced material came from blood. The chain recombines TRBV20-1 with TRBJ1-1; D gene uncertain. The CDR3 bases are TGCAGTGCTAGAGTCGGGTTGAACACTGAAGCTTTCTTT. Its translation: CSARVGLNTEAFF.